The rows below give T cell receptor beta chains drawn from one sample of a study of OX40 agonist ivuxolimab in advanced cancers. The protocol was immunoSEQ multiplex PCR, while the TCRdb copy is restricted to in-frame clones and leaves out a portion. The sample has about 63,000 clones; 85% to 90% are singletons. The specimen comprised CD4+ or CD8+ T cells sorted from blood, sampled in a trial of the OX40 agonist ivuxolimab. The receptors were gathered from an adult with an advanced solid tumor such as melanoma, head and neck, liver or kidney cancer. The CDR3 runs from the conserved cysteine through the conserved F or W. The order of the fields is V gene, D gene, J gene, CDR3 protein. A D gene is named only where the DNA matches it firmly.

TRBV5-1,TRBD2,TRBJ2-1,CASSLAASGRSEQFF
TRBV19,-,TRBJ2-1,CASNSGQSSYNEQFF
TRBV28,-,TRBJ2-5,CASSFSLMRRSAQYF
TRBV7-2,-,TRBJ2-1,CASSSQGHEQFF
TRBV9,-,TRBJ1-3,CASSVGWDSGNTIYF
TRBV6-1,TRBD1,TRBJ2-4,CASSDRQGAAKNIQYF
TRBV28,-,TRBJ1-4,CASSYLPRNEKLFF
TRBV19,TRBD1,TRBJ1-5,CASSIGQGRGDNQPQHF
TRBV7-9,-,TRBJ2-2,CASSPHTGELFF
TRBV19,-,TRBJ2-3,CASKLSGSDTQYF
TRBV9,TRBD1,TRBJ1-2,CASSPRGDYGYTF
TRBV5-1,-,TRBJ2-4,CASSSGGVAKNIQYF
TRBV19,-,TRBJ1-1,CASSMIGNSLNTEAFF
TRBV7-9,-,TRBJ2-1,CASSYPRQGIYEQFF
TRBV2,TRBD1,TRBJ1-2,CASSAPRGLSYGYTF
TRBV2,-,TRBJ2-2,CASGRGRYTGELFF
TRBV29-1,TRBD1,TRBJ1-2,CSSVDRAHYGYTF
TRBV10-1,TRBD1,TRBJ1-1,CASSESGTGNTEAFF
TRBV10-3,TRBD2,TRBJ2-3,CAITSGGGRDTQYF
TRBV28,TRBD1,TRBJ2-7,CASSLPGTGAYEQYF
TRBV5-1,TRBD1,TRBJ2-1,CASRHVYRGYDNEQFF
TRBV2,TRBD1,TRBJ1-5,CASSLGTAQPQHF
TRBV28,-,TRBJ1-2,CASSFSQAGGYTF
TRBV7-9,TRBD1,TRBJ1-2,CASSLGQGVYGYTF
TRBV28,-,TRBJ2-7,CASSLGVGYEQYF
TRBV5-4,TRBD2,TRBJ2-1,CASSLEAAGGGEQFF
TRBV28,-,TRBJ2-1,CASSPPDYPGLNEQFF
TRBV5-1,-,TRBJ2-2,CASSFLPQTNTGELFF
TRBV5-3,-,TRBJ2-4,CARSCTRRAKNIQYF
TRBV6-5,-,TRBJ1-1,CASSYRRGNTEAFF
TRBV2,TRBD1,TRBJ2-3,CASSRGSFSTDTQYF